The rows below give T cell receptor beta chains drawn from one sample of a study of OX40 agonist ivuxolimab in advanced cancers. Some clones are missing from TCRdb's copy, which holds only in-frame ones; the method was immunoSEQ multiplex PCR. Of approximately 84,000 clones listed, roughly 86% are singletons. The starting material was CD4+ or CD8+ T cells sorted from blood, obtained in a trial of the OX40 agonist ivuxolimab. These receptors all come from an adult with an advanced solid tumor such as melanoma, head and neck, liver or kidney cancer. Each CDR3 is given with its conserved first and last residue. The order of the fields is clone size, J gene, V gene, D gene, CDR3 length, CDR3 DNA, CDR3 protein. The D gene is left open where the match is weak. Where a row states a size, it is once, few, many or the class of an expanded clone; other rows omit it.

clone_size: NA
j_call: TRBJ2-1
v_call: TRBV29-1
d_call: NA
cdr3_length: 14
cdr3_nt: TGCAGCGTAGTTGCTTTGTTGGCCTACAATGAGCAGTTCTTC
cdr3_aa: CSVVALLAYNEQFF

clone_size: few
j_call: TRBJ1-2
v_call: TRBV19
d_call: TRBD1
cdr3_length: 14
cdr3_nt: TGTGCCAGTAGCCTAACAGGGGGCAACTATGGCTACACCTTC
cdr3_aa: CASSLTGGNYGYTF

clone_size: NA
j_call: TRBJ1-2
v_call: TRBV4-1
d_call: NA
cdr3_length: 14
cdr3_nt: TGCGCCAGCAGCCACGACAGATTGGACTATGGCTACACCTTC
cdr3_aa: CASSHDRLDYGYTF

clone_size: NA
j_call: TRBJ2-5
v_call: TRBV7-2
d_call: NA
cdr3_length: 14
cdr3_nt: TGTGCCAGCAGCCTATCTAACAATCAAGAGACCCAGTACTTC
cdr3_aa: CASSLSNNQETQYF

clone_size: NA
j_call: TRBJ2-1
v_call: TRBV5-1
d_call: TRBD2
cdr3_length: 15
cdr3_nt: TGCGCCAGCAGCTTGACTAGCGGGATATACAATGAGCAGTTCTTC
cdr3_aa: CASSLTSGIYNEQFF

clone_size: NA
j_call: TRBJ2-2
v_call: TRBV19
d_call: NA
cdr3_length: 14
cdr3_nt: TGTGCCAGTATCCCACAGGGAAACACCGGGGAGCTGTTTTTT
cdr3_aa: CASIPQGNTGELFF

clone_size: NA
j_call: TRBJ1-5
v_call: TRBV6-5
d_call: NA
cdr3_length: 13
cdr3_nt: TGTGCCAGCAGTTACCAGGGTAGACAGCCCCAGCATTTT
cdr3_aa: CASSYQGRQPQHF

clone_size: NA
j_call: TRBJ2-3
v_call: TRBV28
d_call: NA
cdr3_length: 11
cdr3_nt: TGTGCCAGCAGTTCCCCTACATCCCTAGAATTT
cdr3_aa: CASSSPTSLEF

clone_size: NA
j_call: TRBJ1-1
v_call: TRBV11-3
d_call: NA
cdr3_length: 14
cdr3_nt: TGTGCCAGCAGCTTAGAGGCTGTGAACACTGAAGCTTTCTTT
cdr3_aa: CASSLEAVNTEAFF

clone_size: NA
j_call: TRBJ1-6
v_call: TRBV12-5
d_call: TRBD1
cdr3_length: 15
cdr3_nt: TGTGCTAGTGGTTCGGACAGGGATTATAATTCACCCCTCCACTTT
cdr3_aa: CASGSDRDYNSPLHF

clone_size: once
j_call: TRBJ2-5
v_call: TRBV7-9
d_call: TRBD1
cdr3_length: 14
cdr3_nt: TGTGCCAGCAGCCCAACACAGGGGCGGGAGACCCAGTACTTC
cdr3_aa: CASSPTQGRETQYF

clone_size: few
j_call: TRBJ2-7
v_call: TRBV2
d_call: NA
cdr3_length: 13
cdr3_nt: TGTGCCAGCACCCGGGGTCTAAACTACGAGCAGTACTTC
cdr3_aa: CASTRGLNYEQYF

clone_size: NA
j_call: TRBJ2-2
v_call: TRBV5-4
d_call: TRBD1
cdr3_length: 15
cdr3_nt: TGTGCCAGCAGGGACCGGGACAGGGGATCCGGGGAGCTGTTTTTT
cdr3_aa: CASRDRDRGSGELFF

clone_size: NA
j_call: TRBJ1-6
v_call: TRBV6-5
d_call: TRBD1
cdr3_length: 13
cdr3_nt: TGTGCCAGCAGGGAAGGGGGCCGTTCACCCCTCCACTTT
cdr3_aa: CASREGGRSPLHF

clone_size: once
j_call: TRBJ2-2
v_call: TRBV18
d_call: NA
cdr3_length: 15
cdr3_nt: TGTGCCAGCTCACCCCGGGACGGGAGAGGCGGGGAGCTGTTTTTT
cdr3_aa: CASSPRDGRGGELFF

clone_size: NA
j_call: TRBJ2-3
v_call: TRBV27
d_call: TRBD2
cdr3_length: 13
cdr3_nt: TGTGCCAGCAGACAACTAGCGGGAGATACGCAGTATTTT
cdr3_aa: CASRQLAGDTQYF

clone_size: NA
j_call: TRBJ2-2
v_call: TRBV9
d_call: NA
cdr3_length: 15
cdr3_nt: TGTGCCAGCAGCCCCCTTACCCTGAACACCGGGGAGCTGTTTTTT
cdr3_aa: CASSPLTLNTGELFF

clone_size: once
j_call: TRBJ2-3
v_call: TRBV7-9
d_call: TRBD2
cdr3_length: 14
cdr3_nt: TGTGCCAGCAGCGGGAGGGCCGTGACAGATACGCAGTATTTT
cdr3_aa: CASSGRAVTDTQYF

clone_size: NA
j_call: TRBJ2-1
v_call: TRBV6-1
d_call: NA
cdr3_length: 14
cdr3_nt: TGTGCCAGCAGTGAAGTGGGGGTGGGGCGGGAGCAGTTCTTC
cdr3_aa: CASSEVGVGREQFF

clone_size: NA
j_call: TRBJ2-7
v_call: TRBV7-2
d_call: TRBD1
cdr3_length: 14
cdr3_nt: TGTGCCAGCAGCTTCCCAGGGGGCTCCTACGAGCAGTACTTC
cdr3_aa: CASSFPGGSYEQYF

clone_size: NA
j_call: TRBJ2-2
v_call: TRBV5-4
d_call: NA
cdr3_length: 13
cdr3_nt: TGTGCCAGCAAACAGGTCGTCACCGGGGAGCTGTTTTTT
cdr3_aa: CASKQVVTGELFF

clone_size: NA
j_call: TRBJ2-5
v_call: TRBV10-1
d_call: NA
cdr3_length: 14
cdr3_nt: TGCGCCAGCAGTGATGGGACGGTAGAAGAGACCCAGTACTTC
cdr3_aa: CASSDGTVEETQYF

clone_size: NA
j_call: TRBJ2-7
v_call: TRBV2
d_call: NA
cdr3_length: 13
cdr3_nt: TGTGCCAGCAGTCGCGAGGGTTTACCCGAGCAGTACTTC
cdr3_aa: CASSREGLPEQYF

clone_size: NA
j_call: TRBJ1-1
v_call: TRBV2
d_call: TRBD1
cdr3_length: 16
cdr3_nt: TGTGCCAGCAGGGCGACAGGGGGTCGGGTGAACACTGAAGCTTTCTTT
cdr3_aa: CASRATGGRVNTEAFF

clone_size: NA
j_call: TRBJ1-6
v_call: TRBV2
d_call: NA
cdr3_length: 12
cdr3_nt: TGTGCCAGCCGAGCATTGGGTTCACCCCTCCACTTT
cdr3_aa: CASRALGSPLHF

clone_size: NA
j_call: TRBJ1-4
v_call: TRBV19
d_call: NA
cdr3_length: 12
cdr3_nt: TGTGCCAGTGGTGGGGCTTTGGAAAAACTGTTTTTT
cdr3_aa: CASGGALEKLFF

clone_size: NA
j_call: TRBJ2-2
v_call: TRBV19
d_call: NA
cdr3_length: 14
cdr3_nt: TGTGCCAGTAGTTTCTCACAGGGTACCGGGGAGCTGTTTTTT
cdr3_aa: CASSFSQGTGELFF